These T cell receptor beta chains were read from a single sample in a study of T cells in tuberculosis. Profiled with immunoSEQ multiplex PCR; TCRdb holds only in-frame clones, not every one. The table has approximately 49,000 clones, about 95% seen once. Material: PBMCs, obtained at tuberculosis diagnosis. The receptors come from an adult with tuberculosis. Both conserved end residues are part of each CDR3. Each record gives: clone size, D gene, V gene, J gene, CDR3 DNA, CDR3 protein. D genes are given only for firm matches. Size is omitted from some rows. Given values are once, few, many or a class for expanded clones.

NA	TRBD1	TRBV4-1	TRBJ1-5	TGCGCCAGCAGCGCCCCTTGGGGGGACGGGACAGGGGATCAGCCCCAGCATTTT	CASSAPWGDGTGDQPQHF
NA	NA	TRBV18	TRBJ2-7	TGTGCCAGCTCACCATCCAGGGGAGTGACCTACGAGCAGTACTTC	CASSPSRGVTYEQYF
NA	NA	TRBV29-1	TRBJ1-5	TGCAGCGTTGAAGAAGTCCCAGGGCCTCGGCATTTT	CSVEEVPGPRHF
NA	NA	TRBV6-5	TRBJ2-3	TGTGCCAGCAGTTACTCGGTAGGGGCAGATACGCAGTATTTT	CASSYSVGADTQYF
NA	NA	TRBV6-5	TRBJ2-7	TGTGCCAGCAGTTCTTGGACAGAATCCTACGAGCAGTACTTC	CASSSWTESYEQYF
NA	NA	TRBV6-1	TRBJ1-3	TGTGCCAGCAGCCCAGGGACAACTGGAAACACCATATATTTT	CASSPGTTGNTIYF
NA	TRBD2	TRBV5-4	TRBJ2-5	TGTGCCAGCAGTGCTAGCGGGATCGGTGGAGAGACCCAGTACTTC	CASSASGIGGETQYF
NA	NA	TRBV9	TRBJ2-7	TGTGCCAGCAGCACAGGACCGTTCCACGAGCAGTACTTC	CASSTGPFHEQYF
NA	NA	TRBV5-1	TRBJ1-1	TGCGCCAGCAGCTGGGGCGGTATGGGGACTGAAGCTTTCTTT	CASSWGGMGTEAFF
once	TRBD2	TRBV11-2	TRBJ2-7	TGTGCCAGCAGCCCGGGACTAAGCTACGAGCAGTACTTC	CASSPGLSYEQYF